This is a list of T cell receptor beta chains from one sample in a study of T cell repertoires in cytomegalovirus infection. No antigens are known for them. In TCRdb, the reads were re-called with MiXCR into one record per CDR3 protein. Of about a million distinct CDR3 sequences in the sample, under 40% were seen once. The starting material was cultured CD8+ T cells from PBMCs, obtained from culture after CMV antigen stimulation. The receptors were gathered from a human donor in good health (CMV status not recorded). Some clones in this sample may be carry-over from other donors' samples. CDR3s include the opening cysteine and the closing phenylalanine or tryptophan. Each record gives: clone size, V gene, D gene, J gene, CDR3 length, CDR3 DNA, CDR3 protein. A D gene is named only where the DNA matches it firmly. Size values are once, few and many counts, or a class for expanded clones, and some rows have none.

size: many
V: TRBV19
D: .
J: TRBJ1-1
length: 16
DNA: TGTGCCAGTTACCCCGGGTCCCCCCGACGGAACACTGAAGCTTTCTTT
CDR3: CASYPGSPRRNTEAFF

size: many
V: TRBV28
D: TRBD1
J: TRBJ2-1
length: 15
DNA: TGTGCCAGCAGTTCAGGGGGCGCAACCTACAATGAGCAGTTCTTC
CDR3: CASSSGGATYNEQFF

size: .
V: TRBV12-3/TRBV12-4
D: .
J: TRBJ2-7
length: 15
DNA: TGTGCCAGCAGTGGTGACGGACAGAGCTCCTACGAGCAGTACTTC
CDR3: CASSGDGQSSYEQYF

size: once
V: TRBV28
D: .
J: TRBJ1-5
length: 13
DNA: TGTGCCAGCAGCTTGAAGGCGTATCAGCCCCAGCATTTT
CDR3: CASSLKAYQPQHF

size: .
V: TRBV7-8
D: TRBD2
J: TRBJ2-3
length: 15
DNA: TGTGCCAGCAGACGGACGGGGGGGAGCACAGATACGCAGTATTTT
CDR3: CASRRTGGSTDTQYF

size: .
V: TRBV20-1
D: TRBD1
J: TRBJ1-1
length: 15
DNA: TGCAGTGCCCCGTGGACAGGGCTGATGAACACTGAAGCTTTCTTT
CDR3: CSAPWTGLMNTEAFF

size: .
V: TRBV7-4
D: .
J: TRBJ2-3
length: 14
DNA: TGTGCCAGCAGCTTGTCCCTCTCGGAACAGCCCCAGTATTTT
CDR3: CASSLSLSEQPQYF

size: .
V: TRBV7-6
D: TRBD1
J: TRBJ2-7
length: 14
DNA: TGTGCCAGCAGCCCGACAGGGGGATCGGGGGAGCAGTACTTC
CDR3: CASSPTGGSGEQYF

size: .
V: TRBV7-9
D: .
J: TRBJ2-1
length: 12
DNA: TGTGCCAGCAGCTTGTCTACGGACTTAGCGTTCTTC
CDR3: CASSLSTDLAFF

size: .
V: TRBV4-1
D: TRBD2
J: TRBJ2-3
length: 16
DNA: TGCGCCAGCAGTCCGACCCTAGCGGGGGCACCAGATACGCAGTATTTT
CDR3: CASSPTLAGAPDTQYF

size: .
V: TRBV6-6
D: .
J: TRBJ1-5
length: 14
DNA: TGTGCCAGCAGTCTGCATTCCGGGACCGCAGCCTCTGTCTGG
CDR3: CASSLHSGTAASVW

size: many
V: TRBV28
D: .
J: TRBJ2-1
length: 15
DNA: TGTGCCAGCAGTTTGAGGCCCCTCCTCTACAATGAGCAGTTCTTC
CDR3: CASSLRPLLYNEQFF

size: .
V: TRBV7-6
D: .
J: TRBJ2-1
length: 12
DNA: TGTGCCAGCAGCGTGACCGGGCACGTTAGGTTCTTC
CDR3: CASSVTGHVRFF

size: many
V: TRBV7-2
D: .
J: TRBJ1-5
length: 17
DNA: TGTGCCAGCAGCTTCGGTGACAGGCTTTATAGCAATCAGCCCCAGCATTTT
CDR3: CASSFGDRLYSNQPQHF

size: few
V: TRBV24-1
D: .
J: TRBJ1-2
length: 14
DNA: TGTGCCACCAGTGACTCCGGGCAGGCGGATGGCTACACCTTC
CDR3: CATSDSGQADGYTF

size: .
V: TRBV5-3
D: .
J: TRBJ2-1
length: 16
DNA: TGTGCCAGCAGCTATCTTTTGTTTTCGCCAGATGATGAGCAGTTCTTC
CDR3: CASSYLLFSPDDEQFF

size: .
V: TRBV15
D: .
J: TRBJ2-6
length: 14
DNA: TGTGCCACCAGCAGAGATACTGGGGCCAACGTCCTGACTTTC
CDR3: CATSRDTGANVLTF

size: .
V: TRBV27
D: .
J: TRBJ1-1
length: 13
DNA: TGTGCCAGCAGTTCCTACGCCAACACTGAAGCTTTCTTT
CDR3: CASSSYANTEAFF

size: once
V: TRBV27
D: .
J: TRBJ2-7
length: 12
DNA: TGTGCCAGTCGAAGAGGGGCCTTCGAGCAGTACTTC
CDR3: CASRRGAFEQYF

size: few
V: TRBV5-1
D: TRBD2
J: TRBJ2-7
length: 16
DNA: TGCGCCAGCAATCCCGCTAGCGGGGGGTTAACCTACGAGCAGTACTTC
CDR3: CASNPASGGLTYEQYF

size: few
V: TRBV27
D: .
J: TRBJ1-1
length: 14
DNA: TGTGCCAGCAGGCTGGGGGGCATGAACACTGAAGCTTTCTTT
CDR3: CASRLGGMNTEAFF

size: .
V: TRBV6-1
D: TRBD1
J: TRBJ1-1
length: 13
DNA: TGTGCCAGCAGAGGACAGGGCAGAACTGAAGCTTTCTTT
CDR3: CASRGQGRTEAFF

size: .
V: TRBV24-1
D: .
J: TRBJ2-2
length: 17
DNA: TGTGCCACCAGTGACTTAGCAAGGGGCGCGAACACCGGGGAGCTGTTTTTT
CDR3: CATSDLARGANTGELFF

size: .
V: TRBV11-1
D: .
J: TRBJ2-3
length: 16
DNA: TGTGCCAGCAGCTCCCACCGGGGGCCAAGCACAGATACGCAGTATTTT
CDR3: CASSSHRGPSTDTQYF

size: .
V: TRBV7-6
D: .
J: TRBJ1-6
length: 15
DNA: TGTGCCAGCAGCTTAAGGGGAAGTGAAGATTCACCCCTCCACTTT
CDR3: CASSLRGSEDSPLHF

size: few
V: TRBV6-2/TRBV6-3
D: TRBD2
J: TRBJ2-2
length: 14
DNA: TGTGCCAGCAGGACACCGGGGGGTCCCGGGGAGCTGTTTTTT
CDR3: CASRTPGGPGELFF

size: .
V: TRBV7-9
D: .
J: TRBJ1-3
length: 12
DNA: TGTGCCAGCAGCTTACTGTGGAATACCATATATTTT
CDR3: CASSLLWNTIYF

size: .
V: TRBV19
D: TRBD2
J: TRBJ2-1
length: 14
DNA: TGTGCCAGTAGATCTAGCGGGGGGCCCAATGAGCAGTTCTTC
CDR3: CASRSSGGPNEQFF

size: once
V: TRBV14
D: .
J: TRBJ2-1
length: 14
DNA: TGTGCCAGCAGCCAAGAAGGGAAGGGCTATGAGCAGTTCTTC
CDR3: CASSQEGKGYEQFF

size: many
V: TRBV7-2
D: .
J: TRBJ1-5
length: 14
DNA: TGTGCCAGCAGCGAAATTCGGGGGACCCAGCCCCAGCATTTT
CDR3: CASSEIRGTQPQHF

size: .
V: TRBV9
D: TRBD2
J: TRBJ2-3
length: 15
DNA: TGTGCCAGCAGCGTTACGGCGGGGGGGCGAGATACGCAGTATTTT
CDR3: CASSVTAGGRDTQYF

size: .
V: TRBV12-3/TRBV12-4
D: .
J: TRBJ2-3
length: 16
DNA: TGTGCCAGCAGTTCATCTAGCGCCACTGGAGACACGGGTGGATATTTT
CDR3: CASSSSSATGDTGGYF

size: .
V: TRBV28
D: .
J: TRBJ1-6
length: 15
DNA: TGTGCCAGCAGCAGCAGGGCGTCCTATAATTCACCCCTCCACTTT
CDR3: CASSSRASYNSPLHF

size: many
V: TRBV7-2
D: .
J: TRBJ2-5
length: 17
DNA: TGTGCCAGCAGCCCCTACGCTAAGCCCCTTCCGCAGGAGACCCAGTACTTC
CDR3: CASSPYAKPLPQETQYF